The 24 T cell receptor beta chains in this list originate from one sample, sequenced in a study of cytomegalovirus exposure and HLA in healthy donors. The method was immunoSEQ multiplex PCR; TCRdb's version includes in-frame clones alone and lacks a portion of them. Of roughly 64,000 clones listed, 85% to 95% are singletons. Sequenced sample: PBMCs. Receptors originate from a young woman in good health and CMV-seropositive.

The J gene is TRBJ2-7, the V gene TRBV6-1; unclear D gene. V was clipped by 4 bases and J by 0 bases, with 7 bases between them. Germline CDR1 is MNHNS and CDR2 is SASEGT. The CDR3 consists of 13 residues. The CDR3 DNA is TGTGCCAGCAGTGCTCGACTCTCCTACGAGCAGTACTTC. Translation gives CASSARLSYEQYF.

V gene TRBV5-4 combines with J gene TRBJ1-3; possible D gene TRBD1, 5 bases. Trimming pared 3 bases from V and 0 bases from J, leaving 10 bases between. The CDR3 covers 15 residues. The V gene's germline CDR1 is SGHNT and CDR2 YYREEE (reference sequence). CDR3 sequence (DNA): TGTGCCAGCAGCTCGGCACAGGTCTCTGGAAACACCATATATTTT. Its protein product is CASSSAQVSGNTIYF.

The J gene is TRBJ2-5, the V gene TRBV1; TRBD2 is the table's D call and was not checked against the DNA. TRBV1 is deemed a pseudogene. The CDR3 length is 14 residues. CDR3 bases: TGCACCAGCCAACTAGCGGGGGGTCCGGAGACCCAGTACTTC. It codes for CTSQLAGGPETQYF.

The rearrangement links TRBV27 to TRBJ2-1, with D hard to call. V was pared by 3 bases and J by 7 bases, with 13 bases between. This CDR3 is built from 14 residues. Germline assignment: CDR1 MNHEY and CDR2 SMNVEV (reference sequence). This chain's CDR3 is CASSLGFRLNEQFF. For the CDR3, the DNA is TGTGCCAGCAGTTTGGGCTTTCGGTTAAATGAGCAGTTCTTC.

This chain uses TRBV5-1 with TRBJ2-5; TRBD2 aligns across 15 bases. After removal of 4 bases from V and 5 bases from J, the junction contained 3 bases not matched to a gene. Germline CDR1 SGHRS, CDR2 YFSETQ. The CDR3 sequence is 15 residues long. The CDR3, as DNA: TGCGCCAGCAGCACCGGGACTAGCGGGAGGGAGACCCAGTACTTC. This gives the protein CASSTGTSGRETQYF.

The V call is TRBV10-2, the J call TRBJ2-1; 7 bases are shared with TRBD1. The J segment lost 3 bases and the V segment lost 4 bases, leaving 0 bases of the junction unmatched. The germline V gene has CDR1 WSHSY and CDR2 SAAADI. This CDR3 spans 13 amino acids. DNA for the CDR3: TGCGCCAGCAGTGGGGACAGCTACAATGAGCAGTTCTTC. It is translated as CASSGDSYNEQFF.

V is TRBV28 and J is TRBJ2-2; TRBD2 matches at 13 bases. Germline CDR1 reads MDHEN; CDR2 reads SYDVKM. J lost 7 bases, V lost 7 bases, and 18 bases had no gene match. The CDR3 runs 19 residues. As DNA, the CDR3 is TGTGCCAGCACCCAACAGGGGGGTGGACTAGCGGGAGAAATCGGGGAGCTGTTTTTT. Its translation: CASTQQGGGLAGEIGELFF.

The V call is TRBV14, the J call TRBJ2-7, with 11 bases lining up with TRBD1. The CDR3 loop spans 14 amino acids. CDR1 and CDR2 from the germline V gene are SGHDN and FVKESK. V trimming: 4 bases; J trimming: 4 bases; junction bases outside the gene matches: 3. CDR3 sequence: CASSRGQGGYEQYF. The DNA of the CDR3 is TGTGCCAGCAGCCGGGGACAGGGGGGATACGAGCAGTACTTC.

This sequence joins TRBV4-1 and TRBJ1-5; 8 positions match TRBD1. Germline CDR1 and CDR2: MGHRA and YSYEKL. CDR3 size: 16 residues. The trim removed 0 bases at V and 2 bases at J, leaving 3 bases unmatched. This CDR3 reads CASSQEGRGRNQPQHF. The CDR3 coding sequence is TGCGCCAGCAGCCAAGAGGGCAGGGGGCGCAATCAGCCCCAGCATTTT.

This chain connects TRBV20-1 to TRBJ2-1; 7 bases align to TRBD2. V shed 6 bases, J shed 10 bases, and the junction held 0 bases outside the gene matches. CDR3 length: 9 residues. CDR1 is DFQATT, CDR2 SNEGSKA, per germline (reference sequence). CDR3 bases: TGCAGTGCCGGGGGGGAGCAGTTCTTC. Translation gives CSAGGEQFF.

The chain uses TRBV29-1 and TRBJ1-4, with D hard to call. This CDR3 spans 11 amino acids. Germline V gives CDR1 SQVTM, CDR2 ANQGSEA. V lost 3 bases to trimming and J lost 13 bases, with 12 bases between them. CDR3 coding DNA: TGCAGCGTTGATATGGGTTGGGCACTGTTTTTT. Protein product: CSVDMGWALFF.

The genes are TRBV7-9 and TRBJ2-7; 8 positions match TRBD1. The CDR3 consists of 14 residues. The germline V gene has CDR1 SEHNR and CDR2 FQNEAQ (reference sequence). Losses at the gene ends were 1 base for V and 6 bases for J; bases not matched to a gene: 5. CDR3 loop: CASSLVGTGSEQYF. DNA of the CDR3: TGTGCCAGCAGCTTAGTTGGGACAGGAAGCGAGCAGTACTTC.

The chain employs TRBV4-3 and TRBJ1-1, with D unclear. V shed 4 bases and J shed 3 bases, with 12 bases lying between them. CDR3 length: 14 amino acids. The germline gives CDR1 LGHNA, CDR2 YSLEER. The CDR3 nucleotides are TGCGCCAGCAGCCCCCCGGGGAGGGACACTGAAGCTTTCTTT. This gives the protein CASSPPGRDTEAFF.

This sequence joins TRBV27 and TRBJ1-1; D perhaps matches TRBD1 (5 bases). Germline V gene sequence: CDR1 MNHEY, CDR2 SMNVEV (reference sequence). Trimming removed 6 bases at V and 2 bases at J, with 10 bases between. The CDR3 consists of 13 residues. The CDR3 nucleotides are TGTGCCAGCAGGAATCAGGGTAACACTGAAGCTTTCTTT. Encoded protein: CASRNQGNTEAFF.

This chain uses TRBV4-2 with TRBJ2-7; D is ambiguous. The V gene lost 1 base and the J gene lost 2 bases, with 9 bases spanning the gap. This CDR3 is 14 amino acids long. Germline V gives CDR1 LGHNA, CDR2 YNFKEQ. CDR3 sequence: CASSQASGPYEQYF. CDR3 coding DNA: TGTGCCAGCAGCCAAGCCTCTGGCCCCTACGAGCAGTACTTC.

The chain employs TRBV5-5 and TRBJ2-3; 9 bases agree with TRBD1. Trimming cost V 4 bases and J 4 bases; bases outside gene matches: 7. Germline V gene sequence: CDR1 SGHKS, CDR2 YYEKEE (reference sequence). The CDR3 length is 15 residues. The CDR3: CASSQQGARSDTQYF. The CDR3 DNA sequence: TGTGCCAGCAGCCAACAGGGGGCTCGCTCAGATACGCAGTATTTT. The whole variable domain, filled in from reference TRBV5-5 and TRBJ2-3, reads DAGVTQSPTHLIKTRGQQVTLRCSPISGHKSVSWYQQVLGQGPQFIFQYYEKEERGRGNFPDRFSARQFPNYSSELNVNALLLGDSALYLCASSQQGARSDTQYFGPGTRLTVL.

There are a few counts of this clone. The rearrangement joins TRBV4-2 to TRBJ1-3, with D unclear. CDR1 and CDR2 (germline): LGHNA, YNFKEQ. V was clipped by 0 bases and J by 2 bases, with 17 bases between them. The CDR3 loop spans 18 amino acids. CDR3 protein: CASSQDPLDVSAGNTIYF. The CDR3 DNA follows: TGTGCCAGCAGCCAAGACCCCTTAGATGTCTCGGCTGGAAACACCATATATTTT.

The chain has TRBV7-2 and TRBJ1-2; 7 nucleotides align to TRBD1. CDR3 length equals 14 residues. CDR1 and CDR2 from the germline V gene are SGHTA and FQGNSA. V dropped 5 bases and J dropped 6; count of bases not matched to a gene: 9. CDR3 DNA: TGTGCCAGCAGCCTGAACCGGGACAGACATGGCTACACCTTC. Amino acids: CASSLNRDRHGYTF.

The CDR3, as DNA: TGTGCCAGAAGCAGACCGGGACAGGGGAGAAATCAGCCCCAGCATTTT. Its protein product is CARSRPGQGRNQPQHF. The genes are TRBV5-3 and TRBJ1-5, with TRBD1 matching 10 bases. TRBV5-3 is an ORF; its function is uncertain. Trimming removed 4 bases from V and 4 bases from J; junction bases left unmatched: 8. The CDR3 loop spans 16 amino acids.

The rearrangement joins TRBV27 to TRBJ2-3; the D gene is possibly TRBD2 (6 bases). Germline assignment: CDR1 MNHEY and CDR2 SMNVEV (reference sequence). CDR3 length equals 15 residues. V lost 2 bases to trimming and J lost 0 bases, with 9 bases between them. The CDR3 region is CASSLIRGSTDTQYF. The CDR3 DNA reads TGTGCCAGCAGTTTAATACGGGGGAGCACAGATACGCAGTATTTT.

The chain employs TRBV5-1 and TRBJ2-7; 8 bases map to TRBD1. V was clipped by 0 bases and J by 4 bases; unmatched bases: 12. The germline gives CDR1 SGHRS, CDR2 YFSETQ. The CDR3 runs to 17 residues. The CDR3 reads CASSLGYLTRTGYEQYF. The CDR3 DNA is TGCGCCAGCAGCTTGGGCTATCTTACCCGGACAGGGTACGAGCAGTACTTC.

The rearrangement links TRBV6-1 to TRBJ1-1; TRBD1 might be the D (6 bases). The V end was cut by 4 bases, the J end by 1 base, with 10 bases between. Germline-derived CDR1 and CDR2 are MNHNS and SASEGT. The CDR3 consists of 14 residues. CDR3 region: CASSGTVKNTEAFF. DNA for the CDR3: TGTGCCAGCAGTGGGACAGTAAAGAACACTGAAGCTTTCTTT.

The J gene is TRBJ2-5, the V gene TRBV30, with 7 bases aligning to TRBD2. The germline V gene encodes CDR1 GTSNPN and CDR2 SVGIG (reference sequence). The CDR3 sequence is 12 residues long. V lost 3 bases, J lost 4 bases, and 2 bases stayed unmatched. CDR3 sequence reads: CAWSASGETQYF. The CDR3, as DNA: TGTGCCTGGAGCGCTAGCGGAGAGACCCAGTACTTC.

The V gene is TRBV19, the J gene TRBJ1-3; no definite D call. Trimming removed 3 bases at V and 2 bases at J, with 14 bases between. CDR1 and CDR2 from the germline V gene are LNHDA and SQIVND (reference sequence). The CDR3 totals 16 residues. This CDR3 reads CASSIRRPGTGNTIYF. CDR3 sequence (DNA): TGTGCCAGTAGTATTCGGAGGCCGGGAACTGGAAACACCATATATTTT.